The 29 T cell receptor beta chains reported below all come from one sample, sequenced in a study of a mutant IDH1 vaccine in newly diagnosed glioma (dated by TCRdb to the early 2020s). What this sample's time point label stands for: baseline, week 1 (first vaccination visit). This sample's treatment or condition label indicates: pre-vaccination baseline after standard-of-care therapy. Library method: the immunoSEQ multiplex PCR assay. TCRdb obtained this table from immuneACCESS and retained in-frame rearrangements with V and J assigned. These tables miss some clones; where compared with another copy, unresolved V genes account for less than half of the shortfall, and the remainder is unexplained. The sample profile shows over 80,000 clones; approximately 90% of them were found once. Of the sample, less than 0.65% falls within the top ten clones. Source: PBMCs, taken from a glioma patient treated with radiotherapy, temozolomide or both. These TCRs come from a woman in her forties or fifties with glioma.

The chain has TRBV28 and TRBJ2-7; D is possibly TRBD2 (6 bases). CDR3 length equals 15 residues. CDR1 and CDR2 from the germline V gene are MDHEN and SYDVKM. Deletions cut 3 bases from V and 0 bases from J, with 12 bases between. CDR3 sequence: CASSFLPSASYEQYF. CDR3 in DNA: TGTGCCAGCAGTTTTCTACCTAGCGCCTCCTACGAGCAGTACTTC.

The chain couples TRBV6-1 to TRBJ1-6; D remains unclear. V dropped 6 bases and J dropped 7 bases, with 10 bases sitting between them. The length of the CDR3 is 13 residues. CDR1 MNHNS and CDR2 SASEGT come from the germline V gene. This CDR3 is CASSQEGNSPLHF. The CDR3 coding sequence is TGTGCCAGCAGCCAAGAGGGCAATTCACCCCTCCACTTT.

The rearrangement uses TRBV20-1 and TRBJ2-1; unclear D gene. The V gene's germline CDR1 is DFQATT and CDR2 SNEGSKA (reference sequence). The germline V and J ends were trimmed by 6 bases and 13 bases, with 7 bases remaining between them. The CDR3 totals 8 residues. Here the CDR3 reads CSARTQFF. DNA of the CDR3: TGCAGTGCAAGGACCCAGTTCTTC.

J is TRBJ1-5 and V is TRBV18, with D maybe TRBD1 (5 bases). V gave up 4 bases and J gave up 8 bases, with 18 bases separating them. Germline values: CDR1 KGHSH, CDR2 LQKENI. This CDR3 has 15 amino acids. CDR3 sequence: CASSLTTGIKEPQHF. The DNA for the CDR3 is TGTGCCAGCTCACTAACCACAGGAATTAAGGAGCCCCAGCATTTT.

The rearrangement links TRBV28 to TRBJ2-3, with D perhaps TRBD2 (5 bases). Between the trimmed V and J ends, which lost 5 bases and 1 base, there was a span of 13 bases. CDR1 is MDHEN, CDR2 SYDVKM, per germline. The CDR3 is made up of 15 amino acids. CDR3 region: CASSLRGRGTDTQYF. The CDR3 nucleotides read TGTGCCAGCAGTCTCCGGGGAAGAGGCACAGATACGCAGTATTTT.

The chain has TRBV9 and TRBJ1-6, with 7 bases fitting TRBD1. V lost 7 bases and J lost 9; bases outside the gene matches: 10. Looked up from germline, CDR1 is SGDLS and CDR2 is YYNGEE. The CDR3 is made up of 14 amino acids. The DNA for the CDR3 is TGTGCCAGCGCAACAAAGGGGGCGGGTTCACCCCTCCACTTT. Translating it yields CASATKGAGSPLHF.

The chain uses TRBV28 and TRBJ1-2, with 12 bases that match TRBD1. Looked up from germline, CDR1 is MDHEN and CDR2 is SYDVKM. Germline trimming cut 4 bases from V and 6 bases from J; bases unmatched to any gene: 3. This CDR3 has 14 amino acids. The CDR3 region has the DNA TGTGCCAGCAGTTCGGGACAGGGGGCGAATGGCTACACCTTC. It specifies CASSSGQGANGYTF.

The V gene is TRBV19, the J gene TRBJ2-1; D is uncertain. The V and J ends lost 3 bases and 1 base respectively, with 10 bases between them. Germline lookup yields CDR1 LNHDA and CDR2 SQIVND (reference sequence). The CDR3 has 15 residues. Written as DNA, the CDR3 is TGTGCCAGTAGTATTGACGGCGGTTCCTACAATGAGCAGTTCTTC. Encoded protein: CASSIDGGSYNEQFF.

The CDR3 DNA follows: TGTGCCAGCAGCGCCCCCCGGGGGGAGGGGGCCGGGGGTGAGCAGTTCTTC. It codes for CASSAPRGEGAGGEQFF. The V call is TRBV9, the J call TRBJ2-1; D is perhaps TRBD1 or TRBD2 (7 bases each). Trimming stripped 3 bases from V and 9 bases from J, with 25 bases between. The germline V gene has CDR1 SGDLS and CDR2 YYNGEE. The CDR3 length is 17 residues.

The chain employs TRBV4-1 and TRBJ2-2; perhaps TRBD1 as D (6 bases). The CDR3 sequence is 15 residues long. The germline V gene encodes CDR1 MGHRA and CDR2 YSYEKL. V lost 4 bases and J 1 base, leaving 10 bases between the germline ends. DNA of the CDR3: TGCGCCAGCAGCCGGCCGACAGGGAACACCGGGGAGCTGTTTTTT. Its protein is CASSRPTGNTGELFF.

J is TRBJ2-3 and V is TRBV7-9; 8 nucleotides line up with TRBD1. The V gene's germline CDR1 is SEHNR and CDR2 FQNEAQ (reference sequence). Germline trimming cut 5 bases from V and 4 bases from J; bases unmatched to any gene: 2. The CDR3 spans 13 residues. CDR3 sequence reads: CASSPRGPDTQYF. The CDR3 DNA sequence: TGTGCCAGCAGCCCCAGGGGGCCAGATACGCAGTATTTT.

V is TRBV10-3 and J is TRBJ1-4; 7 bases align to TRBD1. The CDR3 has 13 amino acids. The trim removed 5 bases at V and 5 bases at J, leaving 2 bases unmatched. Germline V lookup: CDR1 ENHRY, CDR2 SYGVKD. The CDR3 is CAISSTGNEKLFF. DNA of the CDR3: TGTGCCATCAGTTCGACAGGGAATGAAAAACTGTTTTTT.

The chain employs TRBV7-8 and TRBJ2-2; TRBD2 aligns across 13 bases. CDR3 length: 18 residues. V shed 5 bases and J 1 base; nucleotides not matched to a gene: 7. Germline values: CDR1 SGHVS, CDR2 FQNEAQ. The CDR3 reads CASSRHTSGRGNTGELFF. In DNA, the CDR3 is TGTGCCAGCAGCCGTCATACTAGCGGGAGGGGGAACACCGGGGAGCTGTTTTTT.

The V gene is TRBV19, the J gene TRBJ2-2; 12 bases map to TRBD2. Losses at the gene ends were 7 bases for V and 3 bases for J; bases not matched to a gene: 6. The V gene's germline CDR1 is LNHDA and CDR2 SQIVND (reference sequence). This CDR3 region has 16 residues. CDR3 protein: CASKRWTSGDTGELFF. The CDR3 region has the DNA TGTGCCAGTAAACGGTGGACTAGCGGGGACACCGGGGAGCTGTTTTTT.

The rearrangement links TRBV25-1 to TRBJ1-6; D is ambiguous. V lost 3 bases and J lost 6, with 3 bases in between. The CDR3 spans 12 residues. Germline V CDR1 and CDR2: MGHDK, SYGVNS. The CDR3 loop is CASSEGNSPLHF. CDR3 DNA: TGTGCCAGCAGTGAGGGTAATTCACCCCTCCACTTT.

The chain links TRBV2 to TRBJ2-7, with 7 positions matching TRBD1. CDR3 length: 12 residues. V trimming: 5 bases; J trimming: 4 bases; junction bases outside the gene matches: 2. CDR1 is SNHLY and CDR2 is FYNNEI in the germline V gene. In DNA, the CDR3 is TGTGCCAGCAGTCGACAGGGTTACGAGCAGTACTTC. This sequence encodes CASSRQGYEQYF.

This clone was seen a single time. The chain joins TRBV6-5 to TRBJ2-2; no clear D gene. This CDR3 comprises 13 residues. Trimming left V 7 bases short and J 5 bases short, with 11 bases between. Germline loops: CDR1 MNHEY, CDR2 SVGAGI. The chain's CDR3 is CASTPFATGELFF. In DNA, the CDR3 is TGTGCCAGCACCCCCTTTGCTACCGGGGAGCTGTTTTTT.

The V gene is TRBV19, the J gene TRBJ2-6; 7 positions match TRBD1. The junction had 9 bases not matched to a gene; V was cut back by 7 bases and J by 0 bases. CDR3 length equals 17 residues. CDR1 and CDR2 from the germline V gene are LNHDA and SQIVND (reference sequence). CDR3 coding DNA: TGTGCCAGTACGGACAGGACCTTCTTCTCTGGGGCCAACGTCCTGACTTTC. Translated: CASTDRTFFSGANVLTF. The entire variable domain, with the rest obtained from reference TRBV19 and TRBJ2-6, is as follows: DGGITQSPKYLFRKEGQNVTLSCEQNLNHDAMYWYRQDPGQGLRLIYYSQIVNDFQKGDIAEGYSVSREKKESFPLTVTSAQKNPTAFYLCASTDRTFFSGANVLTFGAGSRLTVL.

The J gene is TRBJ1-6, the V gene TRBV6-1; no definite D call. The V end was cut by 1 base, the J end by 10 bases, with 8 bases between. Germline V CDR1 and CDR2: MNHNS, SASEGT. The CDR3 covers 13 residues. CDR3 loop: CASSEVLGSPLHF. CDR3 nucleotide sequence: TGTGCCAGCAGTGAAGTTTTGGGATCACCCCTCCACTTT.

The CDR3 sequence is CASSYSWSNQPQHF. CDR3 coding DNA: TGTGCCAGCAGTTACTCATGGAGCAATCAGCCCCAGCATTTT. The chain couples TRBV6-5 to TRBJ1-5; no clear D. Germline V gene lookup returns CDR1 MNHEY and CDR2 SVGAGI. The germline V and J ends were trimmed by 0 bases and 1 base, with 4 bases remaining between them. There are 14 residues in the CDR3.

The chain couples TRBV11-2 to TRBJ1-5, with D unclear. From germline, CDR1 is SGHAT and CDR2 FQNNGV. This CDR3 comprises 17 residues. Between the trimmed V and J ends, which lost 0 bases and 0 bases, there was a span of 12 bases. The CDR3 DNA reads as TGTGCCAGCAGCTTAGATACGAGCCCGTATAGCAATCAGCCCCAGCATTTT. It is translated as CASSLDTSPYSNQPQHF.

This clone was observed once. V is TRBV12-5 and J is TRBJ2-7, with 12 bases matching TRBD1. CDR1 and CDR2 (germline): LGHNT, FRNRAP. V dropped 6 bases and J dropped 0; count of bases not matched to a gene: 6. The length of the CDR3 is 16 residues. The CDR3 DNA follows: TGTGCTAGTGGCGACGGGGACAGGGGGCTCTCCTACGAGCAGTACTTC. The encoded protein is CASGDGDRGLSYEQYF. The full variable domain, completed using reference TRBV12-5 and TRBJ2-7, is DARVTQTPRHKVTEMGQEVTMRCQPILGHNTVFWYRQTMMQGLELLAYFRNRAPLDDSGMPKDRFSAEMPDATLATLKIQPSEPRDSAVYFCASGDGDRGLSYEQYFGPGTRLTVT.

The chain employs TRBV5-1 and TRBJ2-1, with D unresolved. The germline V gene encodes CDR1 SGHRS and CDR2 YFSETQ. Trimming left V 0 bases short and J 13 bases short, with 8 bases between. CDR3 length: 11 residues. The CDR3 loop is CASSLVGVQFF. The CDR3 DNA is TGCGCCAGCAGCTTGGTGGGTGTACAGTTCTTC.

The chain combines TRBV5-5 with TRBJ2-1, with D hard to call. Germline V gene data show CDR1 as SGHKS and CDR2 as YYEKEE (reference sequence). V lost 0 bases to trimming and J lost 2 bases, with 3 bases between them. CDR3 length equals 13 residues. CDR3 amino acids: CASSLGTYNEQFF. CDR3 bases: TGTGCCAGCAGCTTGGGGACCTACAATGAGCAGTTCTTC.

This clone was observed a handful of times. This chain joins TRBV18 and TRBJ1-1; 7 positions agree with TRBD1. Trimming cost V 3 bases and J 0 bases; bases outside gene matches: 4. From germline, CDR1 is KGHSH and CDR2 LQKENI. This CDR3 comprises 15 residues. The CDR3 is CASSPDRALNTEAFF. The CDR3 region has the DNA TGTGCCAGCTCACCCGACAGGGCTCTGAACACTGAAGCTTTCTTT.

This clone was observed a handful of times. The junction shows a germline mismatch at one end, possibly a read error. In nucleotides, the CDR3 is TGTGCCAGCAGCGTAGCCCCAGGGGTGTCCACCGGGGAGCTGTTTTTT. Translated, it gives CASSVAPGVSTGELFF. The chain couples TRBV7-9 to TRBJ2-2; maybe TRBD1 (6 bases). Germline CDR1 SEHNR, CDR2 FQNEAQ (reference sequence). This CDR3 comprises 16 residues.

This CDR3 is CASSLVNQPQHF. Written as DNA, the CDR3 is TGTGCCAGCAGCTTAGTAAATCAGCCCCAGCATTTT. This chain uses TRBV7-9 with TRBJ1-5; D is ambiguous. CDR1 and CDR2 (germline): SEHNR, FQNEAQ (reference sequence). The CDR3 spans 12 residues. Trimming pared 1 base from V and 4 bases from J, leaving 2 bases between.

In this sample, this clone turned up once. In nucleotides, the CDR3 is TGTGCCAGCAGCCCTCGGCTAGCCCCACAAGAGACCCAGTACTTC. Its translation is CASSPRLAPQETQYF. The gene calls are TRBV4-2 and TRBJ2-5; D is possibly TRBD2 (5 bases). Germline assignment: CDR1 LGHNA and CDR2 YNFKEQ. The CDR3 totals 15 residues. V lost 4 bases and J 2 bases, leaving 14 bases between the germline ends.

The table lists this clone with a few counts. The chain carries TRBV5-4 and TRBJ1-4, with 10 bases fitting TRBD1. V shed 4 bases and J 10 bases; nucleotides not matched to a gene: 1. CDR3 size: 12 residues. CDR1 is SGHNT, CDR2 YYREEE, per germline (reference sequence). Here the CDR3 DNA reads TGTGCCAGCAGCGGGGACAGGGGAAAACTGTTTTTT. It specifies CASSGDRGKLFF.